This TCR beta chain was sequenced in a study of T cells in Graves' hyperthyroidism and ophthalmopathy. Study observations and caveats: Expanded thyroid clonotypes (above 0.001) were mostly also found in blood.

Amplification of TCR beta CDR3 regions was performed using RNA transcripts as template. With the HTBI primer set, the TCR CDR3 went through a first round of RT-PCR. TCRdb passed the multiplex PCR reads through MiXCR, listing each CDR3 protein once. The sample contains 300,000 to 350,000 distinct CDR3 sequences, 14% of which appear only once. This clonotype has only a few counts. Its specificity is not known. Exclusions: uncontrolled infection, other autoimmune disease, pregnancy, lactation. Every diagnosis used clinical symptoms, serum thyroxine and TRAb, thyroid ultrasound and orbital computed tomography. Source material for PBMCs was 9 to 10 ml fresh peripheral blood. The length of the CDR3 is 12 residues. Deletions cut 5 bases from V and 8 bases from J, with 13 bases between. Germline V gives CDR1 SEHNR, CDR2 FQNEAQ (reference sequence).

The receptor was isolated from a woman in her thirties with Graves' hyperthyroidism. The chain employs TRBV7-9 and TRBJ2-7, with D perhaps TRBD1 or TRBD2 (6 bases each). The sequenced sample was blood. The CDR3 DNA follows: TGTGCCAGCAGCGCGGGACAATCCAAGCAGTACTTC. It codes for CASSAGQSKQYF.